These 21 T cell receptor beta chains share one sample of origin, sequenced in a study of T cells after yellow fever vaccination. TCRdb passed the 5' RACE reads through MiXCR, listing each CDR3 protein once. In the table there are some 560,000 distinct CDR3 sequences, less than 20% of which are singletons. The sequencing used PBMCs, collected 5 days after the first yellow fever vaccination. The receptors here all came from a young man who received the YFV17D yellow fever vaccine.

At least ten counts were recorded for this clonotype. J is TRBJ2-7 and V is TRBV3-1; 9 nucleotides agree with TRBD1. J was trimmed by 7 bases and V by 7 bases; bases with no gene match: 17. This CDR3 is 16 amino acids long. Germline V gene lookup returns CDR1 LGHDT and CDR2 YNNKEL (reference sequence). CDR3 region: CASNKRGTGTPPEQYV. The CDR3 nucleotides read TGTGCCAGCAACAAGAGGGGGACAGGGACCCCCCCGGAGCAGTACGTC.

This clonotype was seen more than once but under ten times. This sequence joins TRBV4-3 and TRBJ2-1, with 8 bases aligning to TRBD1. This CDR3 is 17 amino acids long. The V gene end was trimmed by 0 bases and the J gene end by 12 bases; junction bases not matched to a gene: 16. Germline CDR1 and CDR2: LGHNA and YSLEER. The CDR3 loop is CASSQEYWTGRLSGQFF. In nucleotides, the CDR3 is TGCGCCAGCAGCCAAGAGTATTGGACAGGGAGGTTAAGTGGGCAGTTCTTC.

The chain has TRBV4-1 and TRBJ1-2, with D perhaps matching TRBD1 (5 bases). This CDR3 comprises 14 residues. The ends were cut back, 1 base at V and 8 bases at J, with 14 bases in the middle. Germline-derived CDR1 and CDR2 are MGHRA and YSYEKL. CDR3 coding DNA: TGCGCCAGCAGCCAAGTCATCGGGGCGGGGGGCTACACCTTC. As protein: CASSQVIGAGGYTF.

This chain joins TRBV4-2 and TRBJ2-5, with a tentative D call TRBD1 (5 bases). The germline V gene encodes CDR1 LGHNA and CDR2 YNFKEQ. The CDR3 length is 16 residues. V was trimmed by 0 bases and J by 1 base, leaving 12 bases between them. CDR3 nucleotide sequence: TGTGCCAGCAGCCAAGATTCCAGGGCGGCCCAAGAGACCCAGTACTTC. Its translation is CASSQDSRAAQETQYF.

This sequence joins TRBV29-1 and TRBJ1-1; D remains unclear. V was pared by 7 bases and J by 4 bases, with 16 bases between. Germline-derived CDR1 and CDR2 are SQVTM and ANQGSEA. The CDR3 totals 13 residues. The CDR3 loop is CSAKRAAGTEAFF. In DNA form, the CDR3 reads TGCAGCGCCAAGCGGGCGGCGGGCACTGAAGCTTTCTTT.

The chain links TRBV30 to TRBJ1-4, with a possible D match to TRBD1 (5 bases). V dropped 5 bases and J dropped 0 bases, with 7 bases sitting between them. CDR3 length: 13 amino acids. The germline V gene has CDR1 GTSNPN and CDR2 SVGIG (reference sequence). The CDR3 region has the DNA TGTGCCTGGGCGGGGGCAACTAATGAAAAACTGTTTTTT. Residues: CAWAGATNEKLFF.

This clonotype has a handful of counts. V gene TRBV3-1 combines with J gene TRBJ2-1; D unclear. The germline gives CDR1 LGHDT, CDR2 YNNKEL (reference sequence). The CDR3 covers 15 residues. The ends were cut back, 1 base at V and 4 bases at J, with 11 bases in the middle. CDR3 protein: CASSQGFSHYNEQFF. The CDR3 coding sequence is TGTGCCAGCAGCCAAGGGTTCTCCCATTACAATGAGCAGTTCTTC.

The rearrangement uses TRBV3-1 and TRBJ2-5, with TRBD2 matching 13 bases. Trimming cost V 11 bases and J 5 bases; bases outside gene matches: 17. The CDR3 sequence is 17 residues long. Germline CDR1 and CDR2: LGHDT and YNNKEL (reference sequence). The CDR3 DNA is TGTGCCTCCTGCCCCGGACTAGCGGGAGCCAAGGGGGAGACCCAGTACTTC. Its protein is CASCPGLAGAKGETQYF.

This clonotype has more than one count but fewer than ten. The chain carries TRBV6-2 or TRBV6-3 and TRBJ2-1, with D tentatively TRBD1 or TRBD2 (6 bases each). Trimming removed 9 bases from V and 8 bases from J, with 14 bases in between. Germline loops: CDR1 MNHEY, CDR2 SVGEGT. CDR3 size: 12 residues. The chain's CDR3 is CASSGGQDEQFF. In DNA, the CDR3 is TGTGCCAGTTCCGGGGGCCAAGATGAGCAGTTCTTC.

This clonotype was detected a few times. V usage is TRBV11-2 and J usage is TRBJ2-3, with D perhaps being TRBD1 or TRBD2 (5 bases each). CDR3 size: 13 residues. Germline loops: CDR1 SGHAT, CDR2 FQNNGV. Trimming left V 2 bases short and J 7 bases short, with 10 bases between. CDR3 DNA sequence: TGTGCCAGCAGCTTACGGGGCCTGAATACGCAGTATTTT. It translates to CASSLRGLNTQYF.

The chain is built from TRBV11-1 and TRBJ2-4; possible D gene TRBD2, 6 bases. V was pared by 0 bases and J by 0 bases, with 15 bases between. This CDR3 is built from 18 residues. The germline gives CDR1 SGHAT, CDR2 FQDESV (reference sequence). The CDR3 DNA reads TGTGCCAGCAGCTTAGCGGAGGGAGGAAGATTAGCCAAAAACATTCAGTACTTC. Its protein product is CASSLAEGGRLAKNIQYF.

This clonotype has just a few counts. This chain connects TRBV29-1 to TRBJ2-2; D remains ambiguous. V lost 3 bases and J 2 bases, leaving 10 bases between the germline ends. The CDR3 contains 14 residues. CDR1 and CDR2 from the germline V gene are SQVTM and ANQGSEA. CDR3 nucleotides: TGCAGCGTTGAGGGCAGGTCCAACACCGGGGAGCTGTTTTTT. Translated: CSVEGRSNTGELFF.

This clonotype has more than one count but fewer than ten. The chain is built from TRBV27 and TRBJ2-3, with TRBD2 matching 11 bases. From germline, CDR1 is MNHEY and CDR2 SMNVEV (reference sequence). The CDR3 contains 15 residues. After removal of 2 bases from V and 5 bases from J, the junction contained 3 bases not matched to a gene. The CDR3 DNA reads as TGTGCCAGCAGTTTAACTAGCGGGGGTATAGATACGCAGTATTTT. It specifies CASSLTSGGIDTQYF.

The genes are TRBV18 and TRBJ2-1; unclear D gene. The CDR3 runs to 13 residues. Germline CDR1 and CDR2: KGHSH and LQKENI. V dropped 3 bases and J dropped 4 bases, with 7 bases sitting between them. CDR3 in DNA: TGTGCCAGCTCACCGGTTTTGTACAATGAGCAGTTCTTC. This codes for CASSPVLYNEQFF. Drawing the rest from reference TRBV18 and TRBJ2-1, the complete variable domain is NAGVMQNPRHLVRRRGQEARLRCSPMKGHSHVYWYRQLPEEGLKFMVYLQKENIIDESGMPKERFSAEFPKEGPSILRIQQVVRGDSAAYFCASSPVLYNEQFFGPGTRLTVL.

J is TRBJ2-7 and V is TRBV20-1; perhaps TRBD1 as D (5 bases). With 6 bases removed from V and 2 bases from J, the gap between germline ends came to 17 bases. Germline V gives CDR1 DFQATT, CDR2 SNEGSKA (reference sequence). The CDR3 is 14 amino acids. The CDR3 is CSADRQTSTYEQYF. CDR3 sequence (DNA): TGCAGTGCCGACCGACAGACGAGTACCTACGAGCAGTACTTC.

The table lists this clonotype with many counts. The chain is built from TRBV5-5 and TRBJ2-1; 8 nucleotides line up with TRBD1. Per germline, CDR1 SGHKS and CDR2 YYEKEE (reference sequence). This CDR3 contains 14 residues. The V segment lost 4 bases and the J segment 9 bases; nucleotides outside the gene matches: 9. The CDR3 loop is CASSPRDRRPEQFF. For the CDR3, the DNA is TGTGCCAGCAGCCCGCGGGACAGGAGACCTGAGCAGTTCTTC.

This clonotype appeared many times. This chain's CDR3 is CASRGTGDGYTF. CDR3 nucleotide sequence: TGTGCCAGCAGGGGGACAGGTGATGGCTACACCTTC. The V gene is TRBV2, the J gene TRBJ1-2, with 8 bases lining up with TRBD1. This CDR3 region has 12 residues. CDR1 and CDR2 (germline): SNHLY, FYNNEI. Germline trimming cut 6 bases from V and 6 bases from J; bases unmatched to any gene: 3.

This clonotype was recorded many times. V usage is TRBV15 and J usage is TRBJ2-1; D possibly corresponds to TRBD1 (6 bases). The ends were cut back, 6 bases at V and 7 bases at J, with 13 bases in the middle. This CDR3 contains 13 residues. Germline CDR1 is LNHNV and CDR2 is YYDKDF (reference sequence). The CDR3 nucleotides are TGTGCCACCAGTTGGGGGCCAGCGAATGAGCAGTTCTTC. Protein: CATSWGPANEQFF.

The chain couples TRBV20-1 to TRBJ2-3; D possibly matches TRBD1 or TRBD2 (6 bases each). Germline assignment: CDR1 DFQATT and CDR2 SNEGSKA (reference sequence). CDR3 size: 14 residues. With 3 bases removed from V and 1 base from J, the gap between germline ends came to 11 bases. DNA of the CDR3: TGCAGTGCTAGGGGGGGCACCCGCACAGATACGCAGTATTTT. It is translated as CSARGGTRTDTQYF.

This clonotype was observed a handful of times. The chain has TRBV7-3 and TRBJ2-3; 8 bases line up with TRBD2. This CDR3 spans 14 amino acids. Germline CDR1 reads SGHTA; CDR2 reads FQGTGA. The trim removed 8 bases at V and 2 bases at J, leaving 6 bases unmatched. The CDR3: CASSRRGVTDTQYF. The CDR3 DNA reads TGTGCCAGCTCGAGGCGGGGGGTCACAGATACGCAGTATTTT. Using reference TRBV7-3 and TRBJ2-3 for the parts outside the CDR3, the full variable domain is GAGVSQTPSNKVTEKGKYVELRCDPISGHTALYWYRQSLGQGPEFLIYFQGTGAADDSGLPNDRFFAVRPEGSVSTLKIQRTERGDSAVYLCASSRRGVTDTQYFGPGTRLTVL.

The chain recombines TRBV16 with TRBJ1-1; D unclear. V lost 8 bases and J lost 1, with 14 bases in between. Germline loops: CDR1 KGHSY, CDR2 FQNENV. CDR3 size: 14 residues. The CDR3 region is CASDDFMGNTEAFF. Written as DNA, the CDR3 is TGTGCCAGCGACGATTTTATGGGGAACACTGAAGCTTTCTTT. Full variable domain (rest looked up from reference TRBV16 and TRBJ1-1): GEEVAQTPKHLVRGEGQKAKLYCAPIKGHSYVFWYQQVLKNEFKFLISFQNENVFDETGMPKERFSAKCLPNSPCSLEIQATKLEDSAVYFCASDDFMGNTEAFFGQGTRLTVV.